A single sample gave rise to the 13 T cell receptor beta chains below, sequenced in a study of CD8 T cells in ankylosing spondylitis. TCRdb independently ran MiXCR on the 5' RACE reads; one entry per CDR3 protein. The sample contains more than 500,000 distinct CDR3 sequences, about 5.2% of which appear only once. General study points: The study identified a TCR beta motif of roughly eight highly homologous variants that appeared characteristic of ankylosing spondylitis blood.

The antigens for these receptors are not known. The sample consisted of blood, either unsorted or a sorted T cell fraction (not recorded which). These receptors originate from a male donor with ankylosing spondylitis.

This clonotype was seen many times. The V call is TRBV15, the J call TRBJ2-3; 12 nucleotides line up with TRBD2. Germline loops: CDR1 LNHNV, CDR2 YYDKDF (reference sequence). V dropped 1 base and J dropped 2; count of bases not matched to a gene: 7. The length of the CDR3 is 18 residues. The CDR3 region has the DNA TGTGCCACCAGCAGAGTCGGGGGACTAGCGGGCGTCACAGATACGCAGTATTTT. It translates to CATSRVGGLAGVTDTQYF. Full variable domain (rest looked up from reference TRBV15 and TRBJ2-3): DAMVIQNPRYQVTQFGKPVTLSCSQTLNHNVMYWYQQKSSQAPKLLFHYYDKDFNNEADTPDNFQSRRPNTSFCFLDIRSPGLGDTAMYLCATSRVGGLAGVTDTQYFGPGTRLTVL.

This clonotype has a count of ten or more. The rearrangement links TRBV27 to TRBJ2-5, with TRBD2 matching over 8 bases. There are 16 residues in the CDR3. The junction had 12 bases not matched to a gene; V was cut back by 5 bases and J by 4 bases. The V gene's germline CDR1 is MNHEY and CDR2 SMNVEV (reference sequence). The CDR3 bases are TGTGCCAGCAGTCCCACCCCCGGGACTAGAAGAGAGACCCAGTACTTC. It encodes CASSPTPGTRRETQYF.

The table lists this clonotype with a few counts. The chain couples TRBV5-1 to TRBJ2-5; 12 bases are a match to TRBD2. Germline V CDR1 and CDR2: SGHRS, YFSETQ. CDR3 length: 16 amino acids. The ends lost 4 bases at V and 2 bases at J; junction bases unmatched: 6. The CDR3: CASSTGTSGWQETQYF. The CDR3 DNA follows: TGCGCCAGCAGCACCGGGACTAGCGGGTGGCAAGAGACCCAGTACTTC.

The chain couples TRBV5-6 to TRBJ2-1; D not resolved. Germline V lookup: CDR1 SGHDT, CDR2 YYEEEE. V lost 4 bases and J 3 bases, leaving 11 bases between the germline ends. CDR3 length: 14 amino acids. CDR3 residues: CASSPGLYYNEQFF. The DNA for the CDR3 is TGTGCCAGCAGCCCCGGGCTGTACTACAATGAGCAGTTCTTC.

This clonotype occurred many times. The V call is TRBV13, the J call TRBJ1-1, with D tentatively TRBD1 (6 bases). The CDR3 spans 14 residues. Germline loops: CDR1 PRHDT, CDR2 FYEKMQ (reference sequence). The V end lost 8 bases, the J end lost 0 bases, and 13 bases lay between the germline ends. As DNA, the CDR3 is TGTGCCAGCGCGGCGGAGGGGGTGAACACTGAAGCTTTCTTT. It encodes CASAAEGVNTEAFF.

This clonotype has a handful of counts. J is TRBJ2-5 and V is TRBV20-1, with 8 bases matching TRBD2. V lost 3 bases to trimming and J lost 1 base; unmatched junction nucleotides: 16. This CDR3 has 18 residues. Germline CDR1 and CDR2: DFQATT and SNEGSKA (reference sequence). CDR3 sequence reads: CSARPYSGTSGLQETQYF. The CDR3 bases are TGCAGTGCTAGGCCCTACTCGGGAACTAGCGGCCTCCAAGAGACCCAGTACTTC.

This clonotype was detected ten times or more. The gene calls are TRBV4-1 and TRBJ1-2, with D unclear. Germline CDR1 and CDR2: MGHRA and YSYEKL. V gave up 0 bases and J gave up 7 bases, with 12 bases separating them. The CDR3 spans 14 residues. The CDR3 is CASSQELSWGGYTF. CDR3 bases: TGCGCCAGCAGCCAAGAACTCAGTTGGGGTGGCTACACCTTC.

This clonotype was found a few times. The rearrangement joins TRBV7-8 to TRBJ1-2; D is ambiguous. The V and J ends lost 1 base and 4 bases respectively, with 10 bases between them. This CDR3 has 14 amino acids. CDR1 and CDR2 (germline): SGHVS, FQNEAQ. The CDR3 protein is CASSLDQARYGYTF. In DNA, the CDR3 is TGTGCCAGCAGCTTAGATCAGGCGCGCTATGGCTACACCTTC.

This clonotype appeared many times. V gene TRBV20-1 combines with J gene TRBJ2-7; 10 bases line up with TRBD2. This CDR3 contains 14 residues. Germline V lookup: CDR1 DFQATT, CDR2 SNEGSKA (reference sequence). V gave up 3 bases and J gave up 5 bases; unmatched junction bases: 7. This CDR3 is CSARVSGRRDEQYF. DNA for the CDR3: TGCAGTGCTAGGGTTAGCGGGAGGCGGGACGAGCAGTACTTC.

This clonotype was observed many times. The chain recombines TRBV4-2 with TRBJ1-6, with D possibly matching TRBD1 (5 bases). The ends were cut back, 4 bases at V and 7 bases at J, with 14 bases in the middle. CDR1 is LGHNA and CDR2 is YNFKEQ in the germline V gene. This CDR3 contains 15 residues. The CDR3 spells CASSPEEGRNSPLHF. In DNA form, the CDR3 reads TGTGCCAGCAGCCCAGAGGAGGGGAGGAATTCACCCCTCCACTTT.

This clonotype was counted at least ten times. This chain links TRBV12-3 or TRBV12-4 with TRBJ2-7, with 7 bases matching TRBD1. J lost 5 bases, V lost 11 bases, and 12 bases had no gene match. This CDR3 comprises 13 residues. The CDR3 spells CASDTDRDDEQYF. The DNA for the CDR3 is TGTGCCTCCGATACCGACAGGGACGACGAGCAGTACTTC.

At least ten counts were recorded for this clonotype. The CDR3 loop is CSASSQGGRGPLTDTQYF. CDR3 coding DNA: TGCAGTGCTAGCTCCCAGGGCGGGAGGGGCCCCCTGACAGATACGCAGTATTTT. V is TRBV20-1 and J is TRBJ2-3; 9 positions match TRBD2. CDR1 is DFQATT, CDR2 SNEGSKA, per germline (reference sequence). Trimming removed 3 bases from V and 3 bases from J; junction bases left unmatched: 16. The CDR3 is 18 amino acids.

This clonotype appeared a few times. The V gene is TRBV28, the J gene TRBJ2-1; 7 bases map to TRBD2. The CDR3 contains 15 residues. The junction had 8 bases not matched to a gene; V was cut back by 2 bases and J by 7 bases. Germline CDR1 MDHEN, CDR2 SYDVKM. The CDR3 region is CASSLGRAGFNEQFF. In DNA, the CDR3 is TGTGCCAGCAGTTTAGGGCGAGCGGGATTTAATGAGCAGTTCTTC.